This is a list of T cell receptor beta chains from one sample in a study of cytomegalovirus exposure and HLA in healthy donors. The assay was immunoSEQ multiplex PCR, and TCRdb's table has in-frame clones only and misses some. Here the sample spans 95,000 to 150,000 clones, 75% being singletons. The sequencing input was PBMCs. The source of these receptors is a woman aged 50 to 60 in good health and CMV-seronegative. Each CDR3 is given with its conserved first and last residue. D genes are given only for firm matches. Some rows have no size entry. The others give once, few or many, or a class for an expanded clone.

J | D | size | V | DNA | CDR3
TRBJ2-3 | TRBD2 | - | TRBV5-6 | TGTGCCAGCGGCACGGGACTAGCGGGTACAGATACGCAGTATTTT | CASGTGLAGTDTQYF
TRBJ1-6 | TRBD1 | - | TRBV28 | TGTGCCAGCGGACCAGGGGGCGATTCTCCCTTCCACTTT | CASGPGGDSPFHF
TRBJ2-7 | - | - | TRBV7-3 | TGTGCCAGCAGCCCCGGGGTCTCCTACGAGCAGTACTTC | CASSPGVSYEQYF
TRBJ2-7 | TRBD2 | - | TRBV9 | TGTGCCAGCAGCGTGGGAGGGTCGAATACCTACGAGCAGTACTTC | CASSVGGSNTYEQYF
TRBJ2-5 | TRBD2 | few | TRBV9 | TGTGCCAGCGGCCAGTCTTCCAGGCGGGAGTTAGAGACCCAGTACTTC | CASGQSSRRELETQYF
TRBJ2-3 | - | - | TRBV6-4 | TGTGCCAGCAGCACGTCCACCGGGAGTTTCCCAGATACGCAGTATTTT | CASSTSTGSFPDTQYF
TRBJ2-1 | TRBD2 | - | TRBV9 | TGTGCCAGCAGCGTAGGTCCTAGCGGGACCTACAATGAGCAGTTCTTC | CASSVGPSGTYNEQFF
TRBJ2-5 | - | - | TRBV6-1 | TGTGCCAGCACGGCAGGGTACGAGACCCAGTACTTC | CASTAGYETQYF
TRBJ2-6 | - | - | TRBV19 | TGTGCCAGTAGTATAGCTCCGGGCAGTAAGGGGTCTGGGGCCAACGTCCTGACTTTC | CASSIAPGSKGSGANVLTF
TRBJ1-6 | - | - | TRBV10-3 | TGTGCCATCAGTGAGTCACGGGATCCCCATAATTCACCCCTCCACTTT | CAISESRDPHNSPLHF
TRBJ2-2 | - | - | TRBV2 | TGTGCCAGCTTAAAGGAGGGCGGGGAGCTGTTTTTT | CASLKEGGELFF
TRBJ2-7 | TRBD1 | once | TRBV28 | TGTGCCAGCAGTTTAGGGGACAGGGACCACTTGTACGAGCAGTACTTC | CASSLGDRDHLYEQYF
TRBJ2-1 | TRBD2 | - | TRBV6-4 | TGTGCCAGCAGTCCCCTCCTTAGCGGGAGAAAGTTCTTC | CASSPLLSGRKFF
TRBJ2-2 | - | - | TRBV7-9 | TGTGCCGGCCCATCTGCAGGGGCCACGCTCTACACCGGGGAGCTGTTTTTT | CAGPSAGATLYTGELFF
TRBJ2-7 | - | few | TRBV7-8 | TGTGCCAGCAGCTTAGCGGCTAGCGCCTACGAGCAGTACTTC | CASSLAASAYEQYF
TRBJ2-7 | - | - | TRBV19 | TGTGCCAGTAGTACAGGGGCCGGGGACGAGCAGTACTTC | CASSTGAGDEQYF
TRBJ1-4 | TRBD1 | - | TRBV28 | TGTGCCAGCAGTCACCGGACAGGGTGGGCAACTAATGAAAAACTGTTTTTT | CASSHRTGWATNEKLFF
TRBJ1-4 | - | - | TRBV6-5 | TGTGCCAGCAGTGAGAATGAAAAACTGTTTTTT | CASSENEKLFF
TRBJ1-5 | - | once | TRBV6-7 | TGTGCCAGCAGTTGTGCCGGGACTCCCCCGGCGCAGCCCCAGCATTTT | CASSCAGTPPAQPQHF
TRBJ1-3 | - | - | TRBV7-9 | TGTTCCAGCAGCCAGGACAACCCTTCTGGAAACACCATATATTTT | CSSSQDNPSGNTIYF
TRBJ2-5 | - | - | TRBV7-6 | TGTGCCAGCAGCCCGACAGGACTCCAAGAGACCCAGTACTTC | CASSPTGLQETQYF
TRBJ2-7 | - | - | TRBV6-6 | TGTGCCAGCATCGGGGGACTCCGTACCCATATATACGAGCAGTACTTC | CASIGGLRTHIYEQYF
TRBJ1-5 | - | - | TRBV30 | TGTGCCTGGAGCTACGGTGTAGCGCAGCCCCAGCATTTT | CAWSYGVAQPQHF
TRBJ2-6 | - | - | TRBV5-1 | TGCGCCAGCACGGATATTATGGACAAAAGCTCTGGGGCCAACGTCCTGACTTTC | CASTDIMDKSSGANVLTF
TRBJ2-5 | TRBD2 | - | TRBV9 | TGTGCCAGCAGCGTCGGACTAGCGGGAGGGGATTACCAAGAGACCCAGTACTTC | CASSVGLAGGDYQETQYF
TRBJ1-3 | - | - | TRBV30 | TGTGCCTGGAGCGGGACATTTGGAAACACCATATATTTT | CAWSGTFGNTIYF
TRBJ1-1 | - | - | TRBV28 | TGTGCCAGCAAGGAGGGCATGAACACTGAAGCTTTCTTT | CASKEGMNTEAFF